The rows below give T cell receptor beta chains drawn from one sample of a study of T cell changes during pregnancy in multiple sclerosis. Only in-frame clones appear in the TCRdb table, and some are missing; sequencing was by immunoSEQ multiplex PCR. The sample includes tens of thousands of clones, 94% seen only once; the top ten take about 2.5%. The sequencing here drew on peripheral blood, taken in the third trimester of pregnancy. The origin of the receptors is a female donor with multiple sclerosis, enrolled in a pregnancy study. CDR3s include the opening cysteine and the closing phenylalanine or tryptophan. D genes are given only for firm matches. Part of the rows lack a size; the others show once, few, many or a class for expanded clones.

V	J	D	size	CDR3	DNA
TRBV7-9	TRBJ1-1	TRBD1	-	CASSSTGVGTEAFF	TGTGCCAGCAGCTCCACAGGGGTTGGCACTGAAGCTTTCTTT
TRBV7-9	TRBJ2-3	-	-	CASSGVDAGADPDTQYF	TGTGCCAGCAGCGGAGTAGATGCGGGGGCCGACCCAGATACGCAGTATTTT
TRBV4-1	TRBJ2-4	-	-	CASSQALFWNIQYF	TGCGCCAGCAGCCAAGCACTATTCTGGAACATTCAGTACTTC
TRBV7-3	TRBJ2-7	-	-	CASSLHAGGLYEQYF	TGTGCCAGCAGCCTCCACGCCGGAGGCCTCTACGAGCAGTACTTC
TRBV5-1	TRBJ2-3	TRBD2	-	CASSAGGVTDTQYF	TGCGCCAGCAGCGCGGGGGGCGTCACAGATACGCAGTATTTT
TRBV27	TRBJ2-7	TRBD2	-	CASSFSGVYEQYF	TGTGCCAGCAGTTTTAGCGGGGTCTACGAGCAGTACTTC
TRBV7-6	TRBJ2-2	TRBD2	-	CASSLAGGRWTGELFF	TGTGCCAGCAGCTTAGCGGGGGGGAGATGGACCGGGGAGCTGTTTTTT
TRBV7-8	TRBJ2-7	-	-	CASSPVFGSPRNEQYF	TGTGCCAGCAGCCCAGTTTTTGGTTCGCCCCGAAACGAGCAGTACTTC
TRBV6-5	TRBJ1-6	-	-	CASSPGQTYNSPLHF	TGTGCCAGCAGTCCCGGACAGACCTATAATTCACCCCTCCACTTT
TRBV6-5	TRBJ2-7	-	-	CASSPTGGSVHEQYF	TGTGCCAGCAGTCCGACAGGAGGCTCGGTTCACGAGCAGTACTTC
TRBV5-1	TRBJ1-4	-	once	CASRDSTNEKLFF	TGCGCCAGCAGGGACTCAACTAATGAAAAACTGTTTTTT
TRBV6-6	TRBJ2-4	-	-	CASINRRNIQYF	TGTGCCAGCATAAATAGGAGAAACATTCAGTACTTC
TRBV6-1	TRBJ2-1	-	-	CASSEVIGVGDEQFF	TGTGCCAGCAGTGAGGTAATAGGGGTAGGGGATGAGCAGTTCTTC
TRBV19	TRBJ1-6	TRBD1	-	CASSIGGQGYSPLHF	TGTGCCAGTAGTATCGGAGGACAGGGATATTCACCCCTCCACTTT
TRBV10-1	TRBJ1-4	TRBD1	-	CASSPSDRGNEKLFF	TGCGCCAGCAGTCCCTCCGACAGGGGGAATGAAAAACTGTTTTTT
TRBV6-5	TRBJ1-2	-	-	CASSYKGFGYTF	TGTGCCAGCAGTTACAAGGGGTTCGGCTACACCTTC
TRBV19	TRBJ2-7	-	-	CASSIPGYEQYF	TGTGCCAGTAGTATACCCGGTTACGAGCAGTACTTC
TRBV11-2	TRBJ1-2	-	-	CASSRKPAGPTYGYTF	TGTGCCAGCAGCCGCAAACCGGCAGGCCCCACCTATGGCTACACCTTC
TRBV9	TRBJ1-2	TRBD1	-	CASSTTGGGYTF	TGTGCCAGCAGCACTACAGGGGGTGGCTACACCTTC
TRBV5-4	TRBJ2-2	TRBD2	-	CASSLSFSGDPNTGELFF	TGTGCCAGCAGCTTGAGTTTTAGCGGGGACCCGAACACCGGGGAGCTGTTTTTT
TRBV2	TRBJ2-3	TRBD2	-	CASSDSGAPYTDTQYF	TGTGCCAGCAGTGATAGCGGGGCACCCTACACAGATACGCAGTATTTT
TRBV18	TRBJ2-7	-	few	CASSPPLGLSYEQYF	TGTGCCAGCTCACCACCTCTCGGACTGTCTTACGAGCAGTACTTC
TRBV7-9	TRBJ2-7	TRBD1	-	CASSEGQGRHEQYF	TGTGCCAGCAGCGAAGGACAGGGACGGCACGAGCAGTACTTC
TRBV25-1	TRBJ2-2	-	few	CASSGRSSHITGELFF	TGTGCCAGCAGTGGCAGGTCTAGCCATATTACCGGGGAGCTGTTTTTT
TRBV6-6	TRBJ2-2	-	-	CASSYLDTGELFF	TGTGCCAGCAGTTACTTAGACACCGGGGAGCTGTTTTTT
TRBV11-1	TRBJ2-1	-	-	CASSSQNYNEQFF	TGTGCCAGCAGCTCCCAGAATTACAATGAGCAGTTCTTC
TRBV2	TRBJ2-1	-	-	CASSVGGRNEQFF	TGTGCCAGCAGTGTCGGCGGGCGGAATGAGCAGTTCTTC